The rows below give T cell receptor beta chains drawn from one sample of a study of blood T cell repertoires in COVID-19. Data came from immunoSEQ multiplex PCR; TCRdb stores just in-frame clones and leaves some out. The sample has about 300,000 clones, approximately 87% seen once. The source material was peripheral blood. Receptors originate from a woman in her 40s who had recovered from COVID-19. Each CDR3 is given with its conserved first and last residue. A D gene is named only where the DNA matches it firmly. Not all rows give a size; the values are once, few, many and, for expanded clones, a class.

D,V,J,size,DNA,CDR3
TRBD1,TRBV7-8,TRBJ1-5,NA,TGTGCCAGCAGCTTAGACGGGACAGGGGTTTTGCCCCAGCATTTT,CASSLDGTGVLPQHF
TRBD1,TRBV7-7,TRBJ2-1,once,TGTGCCAGCAGCCCCCGGGACAGGGATTACAATGAGCAGTTCTTC,CASSPRDRDYNEQFF
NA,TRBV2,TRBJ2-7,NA,TGTGCCAGCAGTGGACAGCCCTACGAGCAGTACTTC,CASSGQPYEQYF
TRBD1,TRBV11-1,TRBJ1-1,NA,TGTGCCAGCCGCTTACAGGGGATGAACACTGAAGCTTTCTTT,CASRLQGMNTEAFF
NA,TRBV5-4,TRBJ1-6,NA,TGTGCCAGCAGCTTCGTTAATTCACCCCTCCACTTT,CASSFVNSPLHF
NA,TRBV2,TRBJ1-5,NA,TGTGCCAGCCGCTATCTTAGCAATCAGCCCCAGCATTTT,CASRYLSNQPQHF
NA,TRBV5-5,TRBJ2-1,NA,TGTGCCAGCAGGGGGCCGGGCGCGGTCAATGAGCAGTTCTTC,CASRGPGAVNEQFF
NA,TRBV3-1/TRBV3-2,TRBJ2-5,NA,TGTGCCAGCAGCCAAGAATCAGGGGAAGAGACCCAGTACTTC,CASSQESGEETQYF
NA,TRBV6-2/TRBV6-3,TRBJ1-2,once,TGTGCCAGCAGTTACTCCCCCCAGGAGGGCTATGGCTACACCTTC,CASSYSPQEGYGYTF
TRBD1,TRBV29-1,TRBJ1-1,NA,TGCAGCGCCCCGGGACAGGGAAACACTGAAGCTTTCTTT,CSAPGQGNTEAFF
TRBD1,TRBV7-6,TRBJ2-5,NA,TGTGCCAGCAGCTTCCGACAGGGTTCCGGGGAGACCCAGTACTTC,CASSFRQGSGETQYF
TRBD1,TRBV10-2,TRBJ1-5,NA,TGCGCCAGCAGTGCTGGACAGGGCGGCCAGCCCCAGCATTTT,CASSAGQGGQPQHF
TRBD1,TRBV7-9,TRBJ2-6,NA,TGTGCCAGCAGCGTACGGGACAGTTCCCTCGTTGGCGGGGCCAACGTCCTGACTTTC,CASSVRDSSLVGGANVLTF
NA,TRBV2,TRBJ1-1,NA,TGTGCCAGCAGTGATAGAGGTCCGGAGGCTTTCTTT,CASSDRGPEAFF
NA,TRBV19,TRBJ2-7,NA,TGTGCCAGTAGTATCGCCGGGTACCTCTACGAGCAGTACTTC,CASSIAGYLYEQYF
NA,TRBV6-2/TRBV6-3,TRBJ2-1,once,TGTGCCAGCAGTTACGCTAGCAGCTACAATGAGCAGTTCTTC,CASSYASSYNEQFF
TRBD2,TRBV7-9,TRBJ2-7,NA,TGTGCCAGCAGCTTGACTAGCGGGGATCCCAACTACGAGCAGTACTTC,CASSLTSGDPNYEQYF
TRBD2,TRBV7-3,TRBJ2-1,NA,TGTGCCAGCAGCCCCGGGACTAGCGGGGAAGAGCAGTTCTTC,CASSPGTSGEEQFF
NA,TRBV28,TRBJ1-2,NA,TGTGCCAGCAGTTTAGACCTCAGGCACTATGGCTACACCTTC,CASSLDLRHYGYTF
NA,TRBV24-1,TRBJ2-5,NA,TGTGCCACCAGTGATCCCGATAGAGAGACCCAGTACTTC,CATSDPDRETQYF
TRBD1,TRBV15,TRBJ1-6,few,TGTGCCACCAGCAGAGCGGACAGGGGAACTTCACCCCTCCACTTT,CATSRADRGTSPLHF
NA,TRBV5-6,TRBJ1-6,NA,TGTGCCAGCAGCTTGAGGGGTTCAGTAAATTCACCCCTCCACTTT,CASSLRGSVNSPLHF
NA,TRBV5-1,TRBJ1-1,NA,TGCGCCAGCACCCCACCCCAGGGCACTGAAGCTTTCTTT,CASTPPQGTEAFF
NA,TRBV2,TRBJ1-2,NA,TGTGCCAGCAGTGACCGCAACATAGCCAGGGTGCGGAACTATGGCTACACCTTC,CASSDRNIARVRNYGYTF
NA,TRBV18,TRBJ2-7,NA,TGTGCCAGCTCACCGACCACAGCCTACGAGCAGTACTTC,CASSPTTAYEQYF
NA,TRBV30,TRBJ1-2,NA,TGTGCCTCGGAGGAGAACTATGGCTACACCTTC,CASEENYGYTF
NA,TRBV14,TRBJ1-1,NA,TGTGCCAGCAGCCGTCCCTGGGGCATGAACACTGAAGCTTTCTTT,CASSRPWGMNTEAFF
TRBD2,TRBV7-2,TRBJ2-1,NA,TGTGCCAGCAGCTGGGGGGGGAGGGATGAGCAGTTCTTC,CASSWGGRDEQFF